This TCR beta chain was profiled in a study of cytomegalovirus exposure and HLA in healthy donors. The PCR employed 60 Vbeta primers together with 13 Jbeta primers. Sequencing was performed with immunoSEQ multiplex PCR; in TCRdb, only in-frame clones are kept and a portion is missing. Of 90,000 to 95,000 clones listed, 65% to 85% are singletons. The CDR3 is 16 amino acids. Losses at the gene ends were 6 bases for V and 2 bases for J; bases not matched to a gene: 10. Germline values: CDR1 MDHEN, CDR2 SYDVKM. The sample was PBMCs. The gene calls are TRBV28 and TRBJ2-7, with 10 bases lining up with TRBD1. This clonotype was sampled from a girl aged 2 to 10 in good health and CMV-seropositive. The CDR3 is CASSSTGGYDTYEQYF. The CDR3 DNA sequence: TGTGCCAGCAGCTCGACAGGGGGCTATGATACCTACGAGCAGTACTTC.